This T cell receptor (beta chain) derives from a study of T-cell memory formation after mild COVID-19. In the study overall: The TCR clusters were mostly specific to one donor. Study-level results: Later expanders leaned toward CD4+, whereas clones contracting from day 15 to 85 were balanced CD4/CD8. Pre-infection memory held some responding clones, suggesting pre-existing cross-reactive T cells responded.

This CDR3 contains 16 residues. The V and J ends lost 0 bases and 2 bases, in that order; junction bases with no gene match: 5. Germline V gene lookup returns CDR1 MNHEY and CDR2 SVGEGT. This clonotype is deemed large. What it binds is unknown. Amplification by 5'RACE using constant-segment primers produced TCR alpha and TCR beta cDNA libraries that carried sample barcodes and UMIs. MiXCR, applied by TCRdb to the 5' RACE reads, yields one record per CDR3 protein. The table has about 81,000 distinct CDR3 sequences, 20% to 30% seen once. The sequence was collected from a man between 18 and 35 years old who had mild COVID-19 (a few samples of this study predate the infection). Cell type and time point are not known. Sample: PBMCs or a T cell subset sorted from them (not recorded which). The gene calls are TRBV6-2 or TRBV6-3 and TRBJ2-3, with 7 bases fitting TRBD1. CDR3 nucleotide sequence: TGTGCCAGCAGTTACTCGATGGACAGGCACACAGATACGCAGTATTTT. Protein product: CASSYSMDRHTDTQYF.